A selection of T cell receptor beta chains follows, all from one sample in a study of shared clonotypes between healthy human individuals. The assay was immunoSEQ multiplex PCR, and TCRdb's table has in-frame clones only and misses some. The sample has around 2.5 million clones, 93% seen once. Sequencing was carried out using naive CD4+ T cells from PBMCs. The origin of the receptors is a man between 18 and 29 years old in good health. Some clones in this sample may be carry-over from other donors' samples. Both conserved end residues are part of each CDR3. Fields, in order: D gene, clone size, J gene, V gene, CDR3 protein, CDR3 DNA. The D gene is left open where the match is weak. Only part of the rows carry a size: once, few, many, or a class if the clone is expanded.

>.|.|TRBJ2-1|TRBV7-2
CASSLRGPSPDEQFF
TGTGCCAGCAGCTTAAGGGGTCCATCCCCGGATGAGCAGTTCTTC
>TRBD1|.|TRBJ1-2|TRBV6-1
CASSEALRDRGANLYGYTF
TGTGCCAGCAGTGAAGCGCTTCGGGACAGGGGGGCGAATTTGTATGGCTACACCTTC
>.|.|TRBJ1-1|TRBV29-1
CRGQMGPGTEAFF
TGCAGGGGGCAGATGGGTCCCGGCACTGAAGCTTTCTTT
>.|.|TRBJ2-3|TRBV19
CASSSAPGKDTQYF
TGTGCCAGTAGTTCGGCCCCGGGCAAAGATACGCAGTATTTT
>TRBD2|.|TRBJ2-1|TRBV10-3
CAIRASGSPENEQFF
TGTGCCATCAGGGCTAGCGGGTCACCGGAGAATGAGCAGTTCTTC
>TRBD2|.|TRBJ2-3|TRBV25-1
CASKGTSGGGDTQYF
TGCGCGAGTAAGGGGACTAGCGGGGGCGGGGATACGCAGTATTTT
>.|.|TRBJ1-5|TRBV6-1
CASSGGAGVNQPQHF
TGTGCCAGCAGTGGCGGGGCAGGAGTCAATCAGCCCCAGCATTTT
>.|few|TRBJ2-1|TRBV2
CASSVYNEQFF
TGTGCCAGCAGTGTATACAATGAGCAGTTCTTC
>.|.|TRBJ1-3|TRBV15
CATSRDQGGNTIYF
TGTGCCACCAGCAGAGACCAGGGTGGAAACACCATATATTTT
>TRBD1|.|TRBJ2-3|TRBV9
CASSVAPQGAADTQYF
TGTGCCAGCAGCGTAGCCCCACAGGGGGCTGCAGATACGCAGTATTTT
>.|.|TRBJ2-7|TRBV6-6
CASRGQAYEQYF
TGTGCCAGCAGAGGACAAGCCTACGAGCAGTACTTC
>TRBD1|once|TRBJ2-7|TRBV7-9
CAGAGDRDPYEQYF
TGTGCCGGGGCGGGGGACAGGGACCCCTACGAGCAGTACTTC
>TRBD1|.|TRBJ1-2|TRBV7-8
CASSLARTGFGGYTF
TGTGCCAGCAGCTTGGCTCGGACAGGGTTTGGTGGCTACACCTTC
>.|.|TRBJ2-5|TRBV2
CASSPRGTLKTQYF
TGTGCCAGCTCCCCACGCGGGACCTTGAAGACCCAGTACTTC
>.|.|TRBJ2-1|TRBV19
CASSIVVWGQGHNEQFF
TGTGCCAGTAGTATAGTCGTCTGGGGGCAGGGCCACAATGAGCAGTTCTTC
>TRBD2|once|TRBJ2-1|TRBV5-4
CASSLGTSGRMGNEQFF
TGTGCCAGCAGCTTAGGGACTAGCGGGAGAATGGGAAATGAGCAGTTCTTC
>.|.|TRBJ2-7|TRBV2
CASSETFYEQYF
TGTGCCAGCAGTGAGACGTTCTACGAGCAGTACTTC
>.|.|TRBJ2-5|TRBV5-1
CASSLEGIGTQYF
TGCGCCAGCAGCTTGGAGGGGATCGGGACCCAGTACTTC
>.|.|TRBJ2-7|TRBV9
CASSVSGLVGEQYF
TGTGCCAGCAGCGTCTCCGGGTTGGTAGGCGAGCAGTACTTC
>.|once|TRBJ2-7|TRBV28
CASNPGLYYEQYF
TGTGCCAGCAATCCGGGACTCTATTACGAGCAGTACTTC
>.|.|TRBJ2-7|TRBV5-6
CASSALKRSYEQYF
TGTGCCAGCAGCGCCCTCAAGCGGTCCTACGAGCAGTACTTC
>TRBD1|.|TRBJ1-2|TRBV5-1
CASSHQQGDNYGYTF
TGCGCCAGCAGCCACCAACAGGGGGATAACTATGGCTACACCTTC
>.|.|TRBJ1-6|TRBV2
CASRDSGSPLHF
TGTGCCAGCAGGGACAGTGGGTCACCCCTCCACTTT
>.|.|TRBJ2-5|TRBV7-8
CASSYPRGAKETQYF
TGTGCCAGCAGCTATCCCCGGGGTGCTAAAGAGACCCAGTACTTC
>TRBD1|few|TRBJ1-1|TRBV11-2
CASSLTGGTEAFF
TGTGCCAGCAGCTTAACAGGGGGCACTGAAGCTTTCTTT
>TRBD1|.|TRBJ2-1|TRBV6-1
CASSAGTEGADEQFF
TGTGCCAGCAGTGCCGGGACAGAGGGTGCCGATGAGCAGTTCTTC
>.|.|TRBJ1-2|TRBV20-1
CSASGGYTF
TGCAGTGCTAGCGGCGGCTACACCTTC
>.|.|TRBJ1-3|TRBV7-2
CASSLVMRNTIYF
TGTGCCAGCAGCTTAGTAATGAGAAACACCATATATTTT
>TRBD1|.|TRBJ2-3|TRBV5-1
CASSPGTGYADTQYF
TGCGCCAGCAGTCCCGGGACAGGGTATGCAGATACGCAGTATTTT
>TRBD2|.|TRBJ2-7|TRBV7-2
CASSSGLAGVYEQYF
TGTGCCAGCAGCTCAGGACTAGCGGGAGTGTACGAGCAGTACTTC
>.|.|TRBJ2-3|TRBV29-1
CSVDLRGHGSPWVDTQYF
TGCAGCGTTGATCTGCGGGGTCACGGATCTCCTTGGGTAGATACGCAGTATTTT
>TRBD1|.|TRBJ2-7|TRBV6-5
CASSGQGDDYEQYF
TGTGCCAGCAGCGGACAGGGGGACGACTACGAGCAGTACTTC
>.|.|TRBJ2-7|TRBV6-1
CASMSRAGSSEQYF
TGTGCCAGCATGAGCCGGGCTGGGTCGTCCGAGCAGTACTTC